The clone carrying this TCR beta chain was observed a few times. The antigen is not known. The CDR3 totals 16 residues. Germline CDR1 DFQATT, CDR2 SNEGSKA (reference sequence). Deletions cut 7 bases from V and 0 bases from J, with 16 bases between. Construction of the TCR beta libraries employed iRepertoire HTBI primers in conjunction with Arm-PCR of CDR3 regions. MiXCR, applied by TCRdb to the multiplex PCR reads, yields one record per CDR3 protein. The sample has 400,000 or so distinct CDR3 sequences; less than 25% are singletons. The data were taken from a study of regulatory T cells in long-lasting Graves disease. The time point was: persistent/refractory GD, antithyroid drugs over 5 years with positive TRAb. RNA isolated from PBMCs was used to make the TCR library. Broader study findings: Lower TCR diversity was seen in persistent Graves' patients than in newly diagnosed ones. Possibly, accuracy suffered from the small sample size.

This sequence joins TRBV20-1 and TRBJ1-6; no definite D call. Sequences were derived from peripheral blood mononuclear cells (PBMCs), sampled when the disease was refractory, from a patient treated with antithyroid drugs. This receptor was taken from a female donor with Graves disease. The CDR3 DNA reads as TGCAGTGGGAGGGTCCGGCAAAGCTCCTATAATTCACCCCTCCACTTT. Its protein is CSGRVRQSSYNSPLHF.